This section outlines one T cell receptor beta chain sequence together with its context. These data are taken from a study of beta chain features in type 1 diabetes. The V end lost 7 bases, the J end lost 0 bases, and 8 bases lay between the germline ends. CDR3 length: 14 residues. CDR1 and CDR2 from the germline V gene are SGHRS and YFSETQ. Every bit of the isolated RNA underwent reverse transcription, so sequencing read expressed TCRB transcripts. This table comes from immunoSEQ multiplex PCR, and its TCRdb copy is limited to in-frame clones, with some not included. The sample has hundreds of thousands of clones; more than 9.5% are singletons.

V gene TRBV5-1 combines with J gene TRBJ2-6, with D hard to call. The receptor comes from a woman younger than 35 in good health. The sample consisted of naive CD4+ T cells from blood. CDR3 in DNA: TGCGCCAGCTCGGCGACCTCTGGGGCCAACGTCCTGACTTTC. Protein product: CASSATSGANVLTF.